This TCR beta chain derives from a study of cytomegalovirus exposure and HLA in healthy donors. All donors participated as healthy donors of bone marrow. With regard to this clone: The antigen is undetermined.

The PCR contained 60 Vbeta and 13 Jbeta primers. Sequencing used immunoSEQ multiplex PCR; TCRdb keeps in-frame clones, though not all of them. The data hold about 190,000 clones, with 75% to 90% observed a single time. General observations from the study: Owing to their indistinguishability, certain V segments, notably TRBV6-2 and TRBV6-3, were excluded. Several top significant clusters appeared, in a later analysis, to be linked to common viral pathogens. Some public TCRs appeared in many individuals, while most sequences were rare.

V was clipped by 5 bases and J by 6 bases; unmatched bases: 3. The CDR3 loop spans 15 amino acids. Germline V gene data show CDR1 as KGHSH and CDR2 as LQKENI. The sequence was obtained from a man between 40 and 49 years old in good health and CMV-seropositive. Sequencing was performed on PBMCs. The chain joins TRBV18 to TRBJ2-1; 14 bases align to TRBD2. The CDR3 DNA reads as TGTGCCAGCTCAGTCGGGACTAGCGGGGGCAATGAGCAGTTCTTC. Translation: CASSVGTSGGNEQFF.